This TCR beta chain was identified in a study of blood T cell repertoires in COVID-19. Study background: Whether acute or convalescent, the COVID-19 samples came from the United States, Italy and Spain. PBMCs, B-cell-depleted T cells, or T cells provided the cDNA or gDNA that made up the material.

In the original processing: Reference gene primers were amplified, and this amplification served to estimate nucleated cell counts. The assay was immunoSEQ multiplex PCR, and TCRdb's table has in-frame clones only and misses some. The V and J calls and clone size are taken from that table; D and trimming were inferred from the DNA. The sample lists 150,000 to 200,000 clones, approximately 86% seen once, with 7% in the top ten. Material for sequencing was peripheral blood. The sequence was obtained from a woman of 80 years or more in a cohort sampled during active or convalescent COVID-19.

Here the CDR3 DNA reads TGTGCCAGCAGTTTATCTGGCTGGGAGACCCAGTACTTC. Protein product: CASSLSGWETQYF. The J gene is TRBJ2-5, the V gene TRBV27, with unresolved D. V was shortened by 0 bases and J by 5 bases, with 7 bases between the two germline ends. The germline CDR1 and CDR2 sequences are MNHEY and SMNVEV (reference sequence). The CDR3 loop spans 13 amino acids.